Given below is one TCR beta chain in context. No antigen is known for it. TCRdb's table, derived via immunoSEQ multiplex PCR, lists solely in-frame clones and lacks some. The sample shows hundreds of thousands of clones, about 74% of them seen only once. The record originates from a study of shared clonotypes between healthy human individuals. Study-level information: Three plates each covered CD4 naive and memory; CD8 naive two, CD8 memory one.

None of the donors, who were healthy HIV-negative adults, had recently had acute infections or vaccinations. With V trimmed by 7 bases and J by 8 bases, 8 bases remained unmatched. Per germline, CDR1 LGHNT and CDR2 FRNRAP. CDR3 length equals 15 residues. The study's findings and limits: Among a handful of donors, roughly 5% of naive CD4 clonotypes were found in common. Estimated clonotype richness was generally higher in naive than memory subsets.

The chain employs TRBV12-5 and TRBJ2-2; 12 bases fit TRBD1. Sequenced sample: memory CD4+ T cells sorted from blood. This sample's subset: CD45RA-negative fraction. The clonotype was recovered from a woman in her twenties or thirties in good health. For the CDR3, the DNA is TGTGCTAGTGCTGTGGGGACAGGGGGCACAGGGGAGCTGTTTTTT. Protein sequence: CASAVGTGGTGELFF.